The 13 T cell receptor beta chains given below trace back to one sample, sequenced in a study of blood T cells in healthy people across ages. A J-beta primer mix and a sample-barcoded 5' primer were used in a second PCR of about 6 to 12 cycles. Using its own MiXCR run on the 5' RACE reads, TCRdb lists one record per CDR3 protein. The sample lists over a million distinct CDR3 sequences, 42% occurring once. Sequenced input: blood. These receptors were obtained from a woman between 18 and 29 years old in good health.

This clonotype was found a few times. V and J are TRBV6-5 and TRBJ1-1; D may be TRBD1 (6 bases). Trimming stripped 6 bases from V and 4 bases from J, with 21 bases between. Germline V gene sequence: CDR1 MNHEY, CDR2 SVGAGI. This CDR3 is 16 amino acids long. The CDR3 sequence: CASSADRKIDRTEAFF. In nucleotides, the CDR3 is TGTGCCAGCAGCGCAGACAGGAAGATAGATCGCACTGAAGCTTTCTTT.

CDR3: CSASLHGAGGPYEQYF. The CDR3 coding sequence is TGCAGTGCTAGCCTCCATGGGGCGGGAGGGCCTTACGAGCAGTACTTC. The chain is built from TRBV20-1 and TRBJ2-7; 9 bases are a match to TRBD2. Trimming took 3 bases from V and 4 from J; bases not matched to a gene: 13. The germline CDR1 and CDR2 sequences are DFQATT and SNEGSKA (reference sequence). The CDR3 is 16 residues long.

The chain uses TRBV2 and TRBJ2-7; 14 bases match TRBD2. Per germline, CDR1 SNHLY and CDR2 FYNNEI. The CDR3 loop spans 17 amino acids. The J segment lost 6 bases and the V segment lost 4 bases, leaving 11 bases of the junction unmatched. The CDR3 DNA reads as TGTGCCAGCAGTGCCCAGGGACTAGCGGGGGCCGCTACCGAGCAGTACTTC. Translation: CASSAQGLAGAATEQYF.

The chain uses TRBV28 and TRBJ2-2, with a tentative D call TRBD2 (7 bases). Germline values: CDR1 MDHEN, CDR2 SYDVKM. The CDR3 covers 15 residues. V was trimmed by 4 bases and J by 7 bases, leaving 16 bases between them. As DNA, the CDR3 is TGTGCCAGCAGTTCTGGGGGGGGCGTTGACGGGGAGCTGTTTTTT. This codes for CASSSGGGVDGELFF.

This clonotype was found many times. V is TRBV12-3 or TRBV12-4 and J is TRBJ2-5; 9 nucleotides line up with TRBD2. The CDR3 totals 16 residues. The junction had 9 bases not matched to a gene; V was cut back by 3 bases and J by 4 bases. The CDR3 protein is CASSFLAGGPGETQYF. In DNA form, the CDR3 reads TGTGCCAGCAGTTTTCTCGCGGGAGGGCCGGGAGAGACCCAGTACTTC.

This chain joins TRBV4-1 and TRBJ2-7; D is unresolved. The CDR3 is made up of 16 amino acids. V dropped 0 bases and J dropped 0 bases, with 12 bases sitting between them. Germline assignment: CDR1 MGHRA and CDR2 YSYEKL. The CDR3 loop reads CASSQDGQDLSYEQYF. The CDR3 nucleotides read TGCGCCAGCAGCCAAGACGGGCAGGACCTCTCCTACGAGCAGTACTTC.

This clonotype occurred a few times. The chain uses TRBV7-9 and TRBJ2-1, with 8 nucleotides matching TRBD2. V dropped 4 bases and J dropped 8; count of bases not matched to a gene: 16. CDR3 length: 17 amino acids. The germline CDR1 and CDR2 sequences are SEHNR and FQNEAQ (reference sequence). CDR3 sequence reads: CASSSMSSSGSRDEQFF. In DNA, the CDR3 is TGTGCCAGCAGCTCAATGTCTTCGAGCGGGAGCCGGGATGAGCAGTTCTTC.

The chain has TRBV25-1 and TRBJ2-5; no reliable D call. V was pared by 1 base and J by 2 bases, with 11 bases between. This CDR3 is 15 amino acids long. Germline CDR1 reads MGHDK; CDR2 reads SYGVNS. CDR3 amino acids: CASSEFVSSQETQYF. The CDR3 coding sequence is TGTGCCAGCAGTGAATTTGTTTCATCTCAAGAGACCCAGTACTTC. Using reference TRBV25-1 and TRBJ2-5 for the parts outside the CDR3, the full variable domain is EADIYQTPRYLVIGTGKKITLECSQTMGHDKMYWYQQDPGMELHLIHYSYGVNSTEKGDLSSESTVSRIRTEHFPLTLESARPSHTSQYLCASSEFVSSQETQYFGPGTRLLVL.

This clonotype was counted between two and nine times. The chain carries TRBV29-1 and TRBJ1-1; D unresolved. The germline V and J ends were trimmed by 4 bases and 0 bases, with 9 bases remaining between them. CDR3 length equals 13 residues. Looked up from germline, CDR1 is SQVTM and CDR2 is ANQGSEA. CDR3 sequence (DNA): TGCAGCGTTGCGCAACGGATGAACACTGAAGCTTTCTTT. Amino acids: CSVAQRMNTEAFF.

The chain links TRBV12-3 or TRBV12-4 to TRBJ1-1, with D maybe TRBD1 (5 bases). This CDR3 region has 15 residues. Trimming left V 1 base short and J 3 bases short, with 12 bases between. CDR3 nucleotides: TGTGCCAGCAGTTTAGTCTCGGGGCTGGACACTGAAGCTTTCTTT. It codes for CASSLVSGLDTEAFF.

This clonotype showed up just a few times. This chain joins TRBV10-3 and TRBJ2-1; 12 bases are a match to TRBD2. The germline V gene encodes CDR1 ENHRY and CDR2 SYGVKD. Trimming took 4 bases from V and 0 from J; bases not matched to a gene: 4. CDR3 length equals 17 residues. CDR3 amino acids: CAISALAGGSSYNEQFF. CDR3 coding DNA: TGTGCCATCAGTGCGCTAGCGGGGGGGAGCTCCTACAATGAGCAGTTCTTC.

The chain has TRBV20-1 and TRBJ2-3, with 8 bases lining up with TRBD2. Germline assignment: CDR1 DFQATT and CDR2 SNEGSKA (reference sequence). The CDR3 has 15 amino acids. J lost 1 base, V lost 6 bases, and 9 bases had no gene match. In nucleotides, the CDR3 is TGCAGTGCCGTGAACCTTAGCGGGGGCACAGATACGCAGTATTTT. This encodes CSAVNLSGGTDTQYF.

This clonotype was counted only a few times. CDR3 bases: TGCGCCAGCAGCCAAGCGTCTTCTAGGAATGAGCAGTTCTTC. It yields the protein CASSQASSRNEQFF. This chain connects TRBV4-1 to TRBJ2-1, with D unclear. This CDR3 spans 14 amino acids. Per germline, CDR1 MGHRA and CDR2 YSYEKL. V was clipped by 1 base and J by 7 bases, with 11 bases between them.